This T cell receptor beta chain is drawn from a study of cytomegalovirus exposure and HLA in healthy donors. Study-level results: Reportedly, diagnosis of cytomegalovirus status by the classifier showed high specificity and sensitivity.

Repertoires were generated with immunoSEQ multiplex PCR, while TCRdb's copy carries only in-frame clones and drops some. The sample lists approximately 160,000 clones; about 89% were seen once. The CDR3 runs to 15 residues. The germline V gene has CDR1 SGHRS and CDR2 YFSETQ. V lost 0 bases and J lost 0, with 8 bases in between. Concerning this clone itself: Its antigen remains unidentified.

The sequencing input was PBMCs. The chain recombines TRBV5-1 with TRBJ2-3; D may be TRBD1 (5 bases). This receptor was obtained from a woman between 18 and 29 years old in good health and CMV-seropositive. CDR3 region: CASSLVGPSTDTQYF. DNA for the CDR3: TGCGCCAGCAGCTTGGTGGGGCCTAGCACAGATACGCAGTATTTT.